The subject of this entry is one T cell receptor (beta chain). This clone was recorded many times. Its target antigen remains unknown. It has no much larger one-base neighbor in the sample; base qualities were not kept. This sample stems from a study of blood T cell repertoires in COVID-19 (dated by TCRdb to the early 2020s). Broadly, across the study: Samples covering the acute and convalescent phases of COVID-19 were provided by collaborators in the United States, Italy and Spain. A freely available public database, intended as a resource for researchers studying the immune response to SARS-CoV-2, is where the repertoires were released. HLA class I and class II types, where available, came from metadata supplied by the sample provider rather than from assay-based typing. The samples were drawn from the first 160 participants of the ongoing ImmuneRACE study and from 950 to 1,500 subjects provided by 6 global collaborators. The dataset comprised deeply sampled blood TCRbeta repertoires from subjects exposed to, actively infected with, or recovered from COVID-19. The prospective study material was composed of cDNA or gDNA derived from T cells, B-cell-depleted T cells, or PBMCs. Nearly every sample came with metadata listing a de-identified subject ID, COVID-19 status, age in years and sex.

As encoded in the germline V gene (reference sequence), CDR1 is LNHDA while CDR2 is SQIVND. There are 15 amino acids in the CDR3, from cysteine to phenylalanine inclusive. Of the read, only the CDR3 DNA is kept; its 45 bases are in frame from base 1. Trimmed from V: 1 base; trimmed from J: 3 bases; junction bases lacking a gene match: 5. The collaborating institutions used their own protocols to collect whole blood in K2EDTA tubes. For TCRbeta analysis, collaborator samples were shipped as frozen whole blood, as isolated PBMCs, or as DNA extracted from either sample type. TCRbeta CDR3 regions were amplified from genomic DNA using the immunoSEQ Assay, a bias-controlled multiplex PCR. As for the original processing: Nucleated cell counts per sample were estimated from amplification of reference gene primers within the assay. To quantify the absolute abundance of each unique TCRbeta CDR3 rearrangement, sequence reads were collapsed and filtered. For each sample, productive Simpson clonality was calculated by taking the square root of Simpson's diversity index across productive rearrangements. TCRdb's version of the immuneACCESS table is confined to in-frame rearrangements and falls short of the full clone set. An unresolved V gene accounts for under half of the shortfall where checked; the remainder is of unknown origin. The V and J calls and the clone size are those of that table, but D and trimming were determined from the DNA. The sample table lists under 200,000 clones, roughly 83% of them with a count of one. Roughly 9.1% of the sample is held by the ten biggest clonotypes.

On the study overall, not on this receptor specifically: The amount of clinical and demographic metadata varied by source and participant and was provided uncurated.

The chain is encoded by TRBV19 joined to TRBJ2-5, with 7 bases in between that match TRBD2. This clonotype originated in a woman aged 80 or over with active or convalescent COVID-19. The sample taken for sequencing was peripheral blood. The CDR3 loop reads CASSIVGGTKETQYF. At the DNA level, the sequence is TGTGCCAGTAGTATAGTGGGGGGGACCAAAGAGACCCAGTACTTC.